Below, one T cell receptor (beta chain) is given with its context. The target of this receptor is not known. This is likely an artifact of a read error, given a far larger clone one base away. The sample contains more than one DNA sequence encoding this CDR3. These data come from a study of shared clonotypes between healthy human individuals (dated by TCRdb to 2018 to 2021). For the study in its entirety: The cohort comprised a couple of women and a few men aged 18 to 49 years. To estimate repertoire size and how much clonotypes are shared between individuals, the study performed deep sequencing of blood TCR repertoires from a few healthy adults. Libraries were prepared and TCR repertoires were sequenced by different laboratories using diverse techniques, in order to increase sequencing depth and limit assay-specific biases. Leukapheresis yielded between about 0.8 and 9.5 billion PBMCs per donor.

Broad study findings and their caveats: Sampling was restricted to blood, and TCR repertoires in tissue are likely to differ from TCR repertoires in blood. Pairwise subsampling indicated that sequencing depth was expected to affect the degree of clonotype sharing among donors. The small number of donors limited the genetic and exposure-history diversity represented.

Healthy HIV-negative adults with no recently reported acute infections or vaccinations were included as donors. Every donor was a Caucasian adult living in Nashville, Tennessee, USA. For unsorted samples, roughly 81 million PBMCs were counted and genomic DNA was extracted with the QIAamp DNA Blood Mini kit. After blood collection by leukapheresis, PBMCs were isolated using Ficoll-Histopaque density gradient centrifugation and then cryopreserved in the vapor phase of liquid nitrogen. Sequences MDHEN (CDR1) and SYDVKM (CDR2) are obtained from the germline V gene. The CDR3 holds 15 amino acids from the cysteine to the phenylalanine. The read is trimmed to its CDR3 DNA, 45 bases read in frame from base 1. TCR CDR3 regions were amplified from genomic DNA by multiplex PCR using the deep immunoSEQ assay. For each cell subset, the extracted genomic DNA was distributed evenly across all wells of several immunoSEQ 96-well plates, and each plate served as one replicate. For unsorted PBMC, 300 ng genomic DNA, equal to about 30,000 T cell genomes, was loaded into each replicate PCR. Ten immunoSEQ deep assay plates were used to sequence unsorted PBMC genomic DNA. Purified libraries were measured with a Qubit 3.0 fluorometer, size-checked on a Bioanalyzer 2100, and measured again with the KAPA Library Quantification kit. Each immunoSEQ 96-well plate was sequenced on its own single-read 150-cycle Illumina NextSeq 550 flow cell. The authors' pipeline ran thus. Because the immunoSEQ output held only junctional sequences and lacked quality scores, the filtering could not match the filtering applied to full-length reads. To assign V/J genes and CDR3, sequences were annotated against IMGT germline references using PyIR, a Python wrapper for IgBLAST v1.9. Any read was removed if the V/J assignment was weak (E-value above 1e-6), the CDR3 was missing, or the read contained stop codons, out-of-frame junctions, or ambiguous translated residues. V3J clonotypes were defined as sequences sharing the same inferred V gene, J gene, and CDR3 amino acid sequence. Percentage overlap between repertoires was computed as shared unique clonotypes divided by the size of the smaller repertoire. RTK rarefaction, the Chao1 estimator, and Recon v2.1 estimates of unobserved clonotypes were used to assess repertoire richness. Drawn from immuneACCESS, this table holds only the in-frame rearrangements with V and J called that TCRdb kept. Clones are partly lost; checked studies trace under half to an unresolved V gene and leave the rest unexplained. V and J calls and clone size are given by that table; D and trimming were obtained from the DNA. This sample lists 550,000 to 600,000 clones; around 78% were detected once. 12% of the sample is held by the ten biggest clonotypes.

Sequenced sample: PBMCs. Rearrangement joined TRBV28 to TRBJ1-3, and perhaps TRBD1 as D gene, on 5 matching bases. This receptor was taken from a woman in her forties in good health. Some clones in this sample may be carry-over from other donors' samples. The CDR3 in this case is CASSLTRVTGNTIYF. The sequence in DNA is TGTGCCAGCAGTTTGACCAGGGTCACTGGAAACACTATATATTTT.